The clone carrying this T cell receptor beta chain was seen ten or more times. Antigen: not known. These data are taken from a study of spatial heterogeneity in lung cancer. Whole-study results and caveats: Counts of expanded alpha and beta TCRs within tumors tracked the tumor nonsynonymous mutation count.

Time point meaning: sample taken at primary tumor resection. V lost 6 bases, J lost 0 bases, and 6 bases lay in between. Germline V gene sequence: CDR1 LNHDA, CDR2 SQIVND (reference sequence). This CDR3 comprises 13 residues. The presence of a unique molecular identifier marked each TCR cDNA molecule. TCRdb re-called the 5' RACE reads through MiXCR, storing one row per CDR3 protein. The sample shows 6,400 or so distinct CDR3 sequences, about 6.9% of them seen only once. The chain employs TRBV19 and TRBJ2-1; D is ambiguous. Here the sequenced sample was lung tumor tissue, taken at surgery. The clonotype comes from a male donor with early-stage non-small cell lung cancer. The CDR3 bases are TGTGCCAGTAGCGCTAGCTCCTACAATGAGCAGTTCTTC. Translating gives CASSASSYNEQFF.